The T cell receptor (beta chain) under discussion was sequenced for a study of vaccination effects on CD4 cells after COVID-19. The wider study: Participants got two doses of BNT162b2 or mRNA-1273 vaccine. Study-wide findings and caveats: Marked clonal contraction of infection- and vaccine-induced clones was seen late after vaccination.

Viral peptide pool expansion of antigen-specific CD4+ T cells preceded sequencing in the ViraFEST assay. CD4+ T cell isolation took place after approximately 11 days of culture. Nucleocapsid antibodies were negative in the vaccine recipients, who had never had SARS-CoV-2 infection. For each well, 2 million to 2.5 million PBMC were cultured with about 10 IU/ml IL-2 and roughly 10 ug/ml peptides. Days 3 and 7 saw half the medium replaced with IL-2 medium. Sequencing used immunoSEQ multiplex PCR; TCRdb keeps in-frame clones, though not all of them. Altogether 20,000 to 30,000 clones are present, roughly 70% being singletons, with the ten largest covering 10%. The CDR3 contains 13 residues. Germline loops: CDR1 MRHNA, CDR2 SNTAGT. Trimming left V 4 bases short and J 4 bases short, with 10 bases between. Turning to this clone: Its target is not known.

The chain has TRBV6-4 and TRBJ1-2; D is ambiguous. This clonotype was sampled from a human donor who received a COVID-19 vaccine. Sequenced material: CD4+ T cells from PBMCs cultured with HCoV-NL63 spike peptides, taken before COVID-19 vaccination. Here the CDR3 reads CASSVDGLYGYTF. Here the CDR3 DNA reads TGTGCCAGCAGTGTGGACGGCCTCTATGGCTACACCTTC.